The 23 T cell receptor beta chains below come from one sample, sequenced in a study of T cells in Graves' hyperthyroidism and ophthalmopathy. RNA transcripts were the template for amplifying TCR beta CDR3 regions. First-round RT-PCR with HTBI primers amplified the TCR CDR3 region. Via MiXCR, TCRdb re-called the multiplex PCR reads, giving one row per CDR3 protein. The data contain roughly 700,000 distinct CDR3 sequences, 30% to 40% of them singletons. What was sequenced was blood. The receptor source for this set is a woman aged 40 to 50 with Graves' hyperthyroidism.

This clonotype was counted at least ten times. This rearrangement joins TRBV6-6 to TRBJ2-6; 8 bases agree with TRBD1. Per germline, CDR1 MNHNY and CDR2 SVGAGI (reference sequence). This CDR3 contains 17 residues. With 7 bases clipped from V and 0 bases from J, the junction kept 8 bases outside the gene matches. CDR3: CASTWDRLSSGANVLTF. CDR3 DNA sequence: TGTGCCAGCACCTGGGACAGGTTATCCTCTGGGGCCAACGTCCTGACTTTC.

This chain links TRBV7-2 with TRBJ2-3; TRBD1 is a possible D gene (6 bases). The CDR3 is made up of 15 amino acids. V shed 5 bases and J shed 0 bases, with 12 bases lying between them. CDR1 SGHTA and CDR2 FQGNSA come from the germline V gene. As DNA, the CDR3 is TGTGCCAGCAGCCCTAGACAGGATAGCACAGATACGCAGTATTTT. Its protein product is CASSPRQDSTDTQYF.

This clonotype has more than one count but fewer than ten. The gene calls are TRBV12-3 or TRBV12-4 and TRBJ1-1; 9 bases map to TRBD1. This CDR3 region has 13 residues. Trimming at V came to 7 bases and at J to 3 bases, leaving 3 bases not matched to a gene. The CDR3 sequence is CASTWDRDTEAFF. DNA of the CDR3: TGTGCCAGCACCTGGGACAGGGACACTGAAGCTTTCTTT.

This clonotype was found a few times. CDR3 loop: CASSQARRIPNYGYTF. The CDR3 coding sequence is TGTGCCAGCAGCCAAGCAAGACGGATACCTAACTATGGCTACACCTTC. This chain links TRBV7-2 with TRBJ1-2, with unresolved D. V dropped 5 bases and J dropped 0 bases, with 16 bases sitting between them. Germline values: CDR1 SGHTA, CDR2 FQGNSA. The CDR3 has 16 residues.

V gene TRBV6-5 combines with J gene TRBJ1-1; 8 bases line up with TRBD1. Germline V gene data show CDR1 as MNHEY and CDR2 as SVGAGI. Trimming at V came to 2 bases and at J to 5 bases, leaving 7 bases not matched to a gene. The CDR3 runs 15 residues. CDR3 sequence reads: CASSYLRTGPTEAFF. CDR3 nucleotide sequence: TGTGCCAGCAGTTACCTCCGGACAGGGCCGACTGAAGCTTTCTTT.

Notes on this clonotype: A single base separates this from a much larger clone, so it may be a read error. The V and J genes are TRBV10-3 and TRBJ1-1, with a tentative D call TRBD1 (5 bases). Trimming took off 10 bases at V and 12 bases at J, with 18 bases between the two ends. Per germline, CDR1 ENHRY and CDR2 SYGVKD. The CDR3 covers 11 residues. The CDR3 protein is CASSRDGRSFF. The CDR3 DNA sequence: TGTGCCAGCAGCCGGGACGGTAGATCTTTCTTT.

The CDR3 here is CASSQDPDRSDGYTF. CDR3 nucleotide sequence: TGTGCCAGCTCCCAAGATCCGGACAGGTCAGATGGCTACACCTTC. The rearrangement joins TRBV3-1 to TRBJ1-2; TRBD1 aligns across 7 bases. V trimming: 8 bases; J trimming: 6 bases; junction bases outside the gene matches: 15. The CDR3 loop spans 15 amino acids. Germline V gene data show CDR1 as LGHDT and CDR2 as YNNKEL (reference sequence).

This rearrangement joins TRBV2 to TRBJ1-2; D is unclear. The germline V gene has CDR1 SNHLY and CDR2 FYNNEI. Trimming took off 1 base at V and 6 bases at J, with 12 bases between the two ends. This CDR3 contains 14 residues. CDR3 bases: TGTGCCAGCAGTGAAGGTTCGTGGGCGGATGGCTACACCTTC. It codes for CASSEGSWADGYTF.

V usage is TRBV19 and J usage is TRBJ1-1; D gene unclear. Germline CDR1 reads LNHDA; CDR2 reads SQIVND (reference sequence). CDR3 length equals 14 residues. The V gene lost 5 bases and the J gene lost 4 bases, with 14 bases spanning the gap. The CDR3 DNA is TGTGCCAGTAGTTCCCAAGTTTTGGGCACTGAAGCTTTCTTT. This translates into CASSSQVLGTEAFF.

This clonotype was counted at least ten times. V is TRBV6-6 and J is TRBJ1-6; D is uncertain. V lost 3 bases and J lost 6, with 6 bases in between. Germline assignment: CDR1 MNHNY and CDR2 SVGAGI (reference sequence). The CDR3 totals 13 residues. In DNA, the CDR3 is TGTGCCAGCAGTTATAGCCTTAATTCACCCCTCCACTTT. It encodes CASSYSLNSPLHF.

This clonotype was counted a few times. CDR3 nucleotide sequence: TGCAGTGCTAGAGATTACTCGGTCGGGAGCTACGAGCAGTACTTC. Translating it yields CSARDYSVGSYEQYF. The chain carries TRBV20-1 and TRBJ2-7; maybe TRBD2 (6 bases). V was cut by 0 bases and J by 3 bases, with 15 bases left in between. This CDR3 has 15 residues. Germline values: CDR1 DFQATT, CDR2 SNEGSKA (reference sequence).

V and J are TRBV10-3 and TRBJ1-4; tentative D call: TRBD1 (6 bases). The CDR3 contains 15 residues. Trimming stripped 1 base from V and 7 bases from J, with 13 bases between. Germline values: CDR1 ENHRY, CDR2 SYGVKD. The CDR3 reads CAISELGGAVEKLFF. CDR3 nucleotides: TGTGCCATCAGTGAGTTGGGGGGGGCTGTTGAAAAACTGTTTTTT.

There are many counts of this clonotype. This chain uses TRBV10-3 with TRBJ2-5, with D tentatively TRBD1 (6 bases). Trimming left V 2 bases short and J 3 bases short, with 7 bases between. Germline values: CDR1 ENHRY, CDR2 SYGVKD. This CDR3 comprises 13 residues. The CDR3 protein is CAISERTEETQYF. Here the CDR3 DNA reads TGTGCCATCAGTGAGAGGACAGAAGAGACCCAGTACTTC.

The chain uses TRBV5-4 and TRBJ2-6, with 8 bases that match TRBD1. V shed 0 bases, J shed 1 base, and the junction held 3 bases outside the gene matches. The CDR3 sequence is 17 residues long. Germline loops: CDR1 SGHNT, CDR2 YYREEE (reference sequence). CDR3 sequence: CASSLGTGFSGANVLTF. The CDR3 coding sequence is TGTGCCAGCAGCTTGGGGACAGGGTTTTCTGGGGCCAACGTCCTGACTTTC.

The chain links TRBV12-3 or TRBV12-4 to TRBJ1-5; no firm D call. Trimming shortened V by 3 bases and J by 2 bases, and 17 bases separated the two germline ends. CDR3 length: 17 residues. CDR3 sequence: CASSLSVGTRGNQPQHF. CDR3 coding DNA: TGTGCCAGCAGTTTGTCAGTGGGAACAAGGGGCAATCAGCCCCAGCATTTT.

The chain joins TRBV9 to TRBJ2-7; D is unresolved. The CDR3 sequence is 13 residues long. CDR1 is SGDLS and CDR2 is YYNGEE in the germline V gene. Trimming removed 3 bases from V and 7 bases from J, with 14 bases in between. CDR3 residues: CASSGVGLREQYF. DNA of the CDR3: TGTGCCAGCAGCGGCGTTGGTCTCCGGGAGCAGTACTTC.

J is TRBJ1-1 and V is TRBV12-3 or TRBV12-4; no definite D call. V was shortened by 1 base and J by 8 bases, with 17 bases between the two germline ends. CDR3 size: 15 residues. The DNA for the CDR3 is TGTGCCAGCAGTTTAGGGTCAGCTATAGTAGGCGAAGCTTTCTTT. Residues: CASSLGSAIVGEAFF.

This clonotype has just one count. This chain links TRBV7-9 with TRBJ1-6; 10 positions match TRBD1. Germline CDR1 and CDR2: SEHNR and FQNEAQ (reference sequence). The junction had 7 bases not matched to a gene; V was cut back by 5 bases and J by 9 bases. CDR3 length: 15 residues. The CDR3 sequence is CASSHRDRGRSPLHF. CDR3 coding DNA: TGTGCCAGCAGCCACCGGGACAGGGGACGTTCACCCCTCCACTTT.

This clonotype turned up a few times. The chain links TRBV20-1 to TRBJ2-2; possible D gene TRBD1, 5 bases. From germline, CDR1 is DFQATT and CDR2 SNEGSKA (reference sequence). V was clipped by 0 bases and J by 3 bases, with 14 bases between them. The CDR3 loop spans 16 amino acids. The DNA for the CDR3 is TGCAGTGCTAGAGATCCCACAGGAGAGTACACCGGGGAGCTGTTTTTT. Translated: CSARDPTGEYTGELFF.

The rearrangement links TRBV20-1 to TRBJ1-1, with TRBD1 identical over 8 bases. The CDR3 runs 14 residues. Germline trimming cut 1 base from V and 7 bases from J; bases unmatched to any gene: 8. Germline V CDR1 and CDR2: DFQATT, SNEGSKA (reference sequence). The CDR3 nucleotides are TGCAGTGCTAGAGCACGGACAGGGAGTAATGAAGCTTTCTTT. It translates to CSARARTGSNEAFF.

This clonotype was seen repeatedly, ten times or more. The chain employs TRBV12-3 or TRBV12-4 and TRBJ2-2; perhaps TRBD1 as D (5 bases). The V gene lost 8 bases and the J gene lost 4 bases, with 14 bases spanning the gap. The CDR3 has 14 amino acids. CDR3 DNA: TGTGCCAGCCGTGAAGGGGTACGCACCGGGGAGCTGTTTTTT. Translating gives CASREGVRTGELFF.

For this clonotype: A much larger clone is a single base away; this may be a read error. This chain joins TRBV24-1 and TRBJ1-1; unclear D gene. Germline V gene lookup returns CDR1 KGHDR and CDR2 SFDVKD. The CDR3 contains 14 residues. The CDR3, as DNA: TGTGCCAGCAGTTACTCGATGGAGAACACTGAAGCTTTCTTT. This sequence encodes CASSYSMENTEAFF.

This clonotype was counted many times. The chain employs TRBV7-6 and TRBJ2-7; 9 positions match TRBD1. With V trimmed by 5 bases and J by 2 bases, 4 bases remained unmatched. Germline CDR1 SGHVS, CDR2 FNYEAQ. The CDR3 has 14 residues. The CDR3 DNA sequence: TGTGCCAGCAGCGGGACAGGGCTGGCCTACGAGCAGTACTTC. Translating it yields CASSGTGLAYEQYF.